The clone carrying this T cell receptor (beta chain) came up a few times. Its antigen is unknown. Trimming took 0 bases from V and 3 from J, leaving 11 bases between them. Germline loops: CDR1 SEHNR, CDR2 FQNEAQ (reference sequence). The CDR3 contains 15 residues. This record comes from a study of blood T cells in healthy people across ages. Overall study findings and caveats: Comparison with aged donors showed that long-lived donors had more naive CD4+ cells and higher diversity.

A second PCR, run for about 7 to 11 cycles, used a sample-barcoded 5' primer plus a J-beta primer mix. TCRdb recomputed calls from the 5' RACE reads with MiXCR, one row per CDR3 protein. The table records approximately 780,000 distinct CDR3 sequences, roughly 24% of them present only once. The same sample was also used in a study of T cells of mothers and their children.

The TCR was taken from a boy younger than 18 in good health. Sequenced: blood. The J gene is TRBJ2-5, the V gene TRBV7-9, with D possibly matching TRBD2 (6 bases). The CDR3 DNA reads TGTGCCAGCAGCTTAGCGGAGGGGCTAGAAGAGACCCAGTACTTC. Protein: CASSLAEGLEETQYF.